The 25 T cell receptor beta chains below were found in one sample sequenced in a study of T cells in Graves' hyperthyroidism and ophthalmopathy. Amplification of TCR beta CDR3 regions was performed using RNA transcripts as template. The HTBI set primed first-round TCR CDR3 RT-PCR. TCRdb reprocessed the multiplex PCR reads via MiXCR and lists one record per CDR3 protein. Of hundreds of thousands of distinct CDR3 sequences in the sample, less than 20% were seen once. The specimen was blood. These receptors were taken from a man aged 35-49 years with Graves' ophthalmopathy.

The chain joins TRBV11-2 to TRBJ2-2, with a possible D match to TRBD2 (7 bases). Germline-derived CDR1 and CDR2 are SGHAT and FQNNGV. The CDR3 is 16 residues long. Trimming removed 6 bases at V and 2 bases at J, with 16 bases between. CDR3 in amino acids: CASRVPGGLNTGELFF. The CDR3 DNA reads TGTGCCAGCAGGGTCCCGGGGGGCTTAAACACCGGGGAGCTGTTTTTT.

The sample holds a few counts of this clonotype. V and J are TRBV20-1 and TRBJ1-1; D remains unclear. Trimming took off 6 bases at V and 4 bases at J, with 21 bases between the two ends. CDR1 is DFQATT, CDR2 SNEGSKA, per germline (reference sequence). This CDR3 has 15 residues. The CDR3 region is CSAPKPPLVSTEAFF. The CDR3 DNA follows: TGCAGTGCCCCCAAACCCCCGCTGGTGAGCACTGAAGCTTTCTTT.

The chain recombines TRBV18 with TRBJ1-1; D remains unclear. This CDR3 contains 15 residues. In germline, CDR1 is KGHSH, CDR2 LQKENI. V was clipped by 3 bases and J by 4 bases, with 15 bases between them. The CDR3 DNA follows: TGTGCCAGCTCACCTGCTATTTTGACCAGCACTGAAGCTTTCTTT. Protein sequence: CASSPAILTSTEAFF.

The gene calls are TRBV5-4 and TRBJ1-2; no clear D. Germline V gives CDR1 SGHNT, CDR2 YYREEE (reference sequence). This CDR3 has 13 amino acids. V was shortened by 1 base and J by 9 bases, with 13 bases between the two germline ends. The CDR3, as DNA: TGTGCCAGCAGCTTGATGGGGTTAGATAGCTACACCTTC. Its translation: CASSLMGLDSYTF.

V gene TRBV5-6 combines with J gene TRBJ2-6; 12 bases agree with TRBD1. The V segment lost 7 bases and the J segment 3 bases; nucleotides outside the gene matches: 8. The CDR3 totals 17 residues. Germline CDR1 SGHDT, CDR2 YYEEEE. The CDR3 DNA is TGTGCCAGCGGATCGGGACAGGGGGCGTTTGGGGCCAACGTCCTGACTTTC. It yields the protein CASGSGQGAFGANVLTF. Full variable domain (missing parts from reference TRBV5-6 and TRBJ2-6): DAGVTQSPTHLIKTRGQQVTLRCSPKSGHDTVSWYQQALGQGPQFIFQYYEEEERQRGNFPDRFSGHQFPNYSSELNVNALLLGDSALYLCASGSGQGAFGANVLTFGAGSRLTVL.

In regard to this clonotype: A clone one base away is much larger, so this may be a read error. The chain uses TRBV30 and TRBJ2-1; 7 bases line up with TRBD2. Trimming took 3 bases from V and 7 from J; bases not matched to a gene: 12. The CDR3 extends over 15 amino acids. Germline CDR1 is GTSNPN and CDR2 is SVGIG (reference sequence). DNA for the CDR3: TGTGCCTGGAGCCCGCTAGCGGAAGAGGGTAATGAGCAGTTCTTC. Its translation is CAWSPLAEEGNEQFF.

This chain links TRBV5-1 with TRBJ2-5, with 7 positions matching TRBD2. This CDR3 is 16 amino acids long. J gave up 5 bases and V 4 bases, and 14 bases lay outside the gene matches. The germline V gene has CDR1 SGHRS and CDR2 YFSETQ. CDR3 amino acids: CASSRGSRTLGETQYF. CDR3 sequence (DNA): TGCGCCAGCAGCCGCGGGAGCCGAACCCTCGGGGAGACCCAGTACTTC.

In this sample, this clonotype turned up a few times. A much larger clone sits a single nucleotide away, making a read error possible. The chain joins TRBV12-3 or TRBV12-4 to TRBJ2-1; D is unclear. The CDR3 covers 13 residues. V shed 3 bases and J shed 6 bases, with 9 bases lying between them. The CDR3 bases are TGTGCCAGCAGTTTTGTGGGCAGCAATGAGCAGTTCTTC. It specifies CASSFVGSNEQFF.

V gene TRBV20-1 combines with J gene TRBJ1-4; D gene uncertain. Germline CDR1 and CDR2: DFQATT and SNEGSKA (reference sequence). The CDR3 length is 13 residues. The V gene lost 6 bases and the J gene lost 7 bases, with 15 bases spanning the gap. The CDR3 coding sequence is TGCAGTGCCGGCGTTCTTGGAGGTGAAAAACTGTTTTTT. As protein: CSAGVLGGEKLFF.

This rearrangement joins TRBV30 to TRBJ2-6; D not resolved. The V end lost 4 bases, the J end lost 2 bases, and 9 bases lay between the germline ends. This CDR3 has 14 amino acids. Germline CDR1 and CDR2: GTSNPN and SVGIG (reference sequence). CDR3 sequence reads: CAWIHSPGANVLTF. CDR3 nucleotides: TGTGCCTGGATCCACAGTCCTGGGGCCAACGTCCTGACTTTC.

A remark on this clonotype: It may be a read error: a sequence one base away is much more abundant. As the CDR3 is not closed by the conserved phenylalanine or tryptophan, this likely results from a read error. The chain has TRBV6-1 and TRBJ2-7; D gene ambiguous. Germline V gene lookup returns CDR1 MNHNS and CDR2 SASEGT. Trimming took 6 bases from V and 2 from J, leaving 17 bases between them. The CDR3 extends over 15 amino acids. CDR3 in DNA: TGTGCCAGCAGCTCCGGCAGCCTTCCCCCCTACGAGCAGTACCTC. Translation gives CASSSGSLPPYEQYL.

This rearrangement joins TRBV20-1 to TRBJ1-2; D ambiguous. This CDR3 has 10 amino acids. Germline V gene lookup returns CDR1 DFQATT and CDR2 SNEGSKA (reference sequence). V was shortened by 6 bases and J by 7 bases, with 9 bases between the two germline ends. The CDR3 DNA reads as TGCAGTGCATCGGGAGGTGGCTACACCTTC. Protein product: CSASGGGYTF.

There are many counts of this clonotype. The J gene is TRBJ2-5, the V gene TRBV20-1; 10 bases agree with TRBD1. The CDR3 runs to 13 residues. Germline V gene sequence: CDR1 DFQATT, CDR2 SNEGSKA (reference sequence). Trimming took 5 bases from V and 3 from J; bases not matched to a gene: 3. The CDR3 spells CSARDRGEETQYF. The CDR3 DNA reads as TGCAGTGCTCGGGACAGGGGTGAAGAGACCCAGTACTTC.

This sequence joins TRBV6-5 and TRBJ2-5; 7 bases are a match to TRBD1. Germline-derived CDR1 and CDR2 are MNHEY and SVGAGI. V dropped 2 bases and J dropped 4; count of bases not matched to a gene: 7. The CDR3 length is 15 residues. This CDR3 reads CASSYRGQRVETQYF. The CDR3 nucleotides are TGTGCCAGCAGTTACCGGGGACAGAGGGTAGAGACCCAGTACTTC.

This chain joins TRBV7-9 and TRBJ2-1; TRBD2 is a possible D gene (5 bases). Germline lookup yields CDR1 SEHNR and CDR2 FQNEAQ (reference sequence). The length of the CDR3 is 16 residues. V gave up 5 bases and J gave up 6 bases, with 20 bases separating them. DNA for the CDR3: TGTGCCAGCAGCGTCCGAAGGCGGCTAGCTTTCAATGAGCAGTTCTTC. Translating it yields CASSVRRRLAFNEQFF.

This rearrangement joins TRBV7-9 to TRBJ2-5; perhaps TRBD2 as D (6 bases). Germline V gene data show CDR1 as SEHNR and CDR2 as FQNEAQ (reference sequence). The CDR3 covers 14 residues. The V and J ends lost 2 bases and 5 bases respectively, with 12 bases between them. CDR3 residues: CASSLMAGIETQYF. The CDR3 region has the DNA TGTGCCAGCAGCTTAATGGCGGGGATCGAGACCCAGTACTTC.

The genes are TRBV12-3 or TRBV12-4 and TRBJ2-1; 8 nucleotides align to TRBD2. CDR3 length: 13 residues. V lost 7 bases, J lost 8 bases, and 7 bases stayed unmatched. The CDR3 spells CASTRTSRDEQFF. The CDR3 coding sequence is TGTGCCAGCACCCGGACTAGCCGGGATGAGCAGTTCTTC.

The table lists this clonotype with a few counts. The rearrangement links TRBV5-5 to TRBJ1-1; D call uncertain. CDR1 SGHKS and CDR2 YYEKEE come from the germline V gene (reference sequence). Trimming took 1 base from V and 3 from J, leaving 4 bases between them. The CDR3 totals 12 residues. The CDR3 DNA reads TGTGCCAGCAGCTTGTATGACACTGAAGCTTTCTTT. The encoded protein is CASSLYDTEAFF.

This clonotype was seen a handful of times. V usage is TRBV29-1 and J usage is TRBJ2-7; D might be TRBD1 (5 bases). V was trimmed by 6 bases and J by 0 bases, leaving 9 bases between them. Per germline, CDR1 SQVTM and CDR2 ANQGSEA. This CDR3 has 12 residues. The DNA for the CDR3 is TGCAGCGTGCGACAGAACTCCTACGAGCAGTACTTC. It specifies CSVRQNSYEQYF.

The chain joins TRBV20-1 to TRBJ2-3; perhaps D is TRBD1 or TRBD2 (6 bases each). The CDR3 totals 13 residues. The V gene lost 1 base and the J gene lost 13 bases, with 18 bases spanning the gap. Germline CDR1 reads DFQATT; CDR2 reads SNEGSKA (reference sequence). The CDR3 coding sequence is TGCAGTGCTAGAGTCGGGGGCCGGGGGCTCGAGTATTTT. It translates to CSARVGGRGLEYF.

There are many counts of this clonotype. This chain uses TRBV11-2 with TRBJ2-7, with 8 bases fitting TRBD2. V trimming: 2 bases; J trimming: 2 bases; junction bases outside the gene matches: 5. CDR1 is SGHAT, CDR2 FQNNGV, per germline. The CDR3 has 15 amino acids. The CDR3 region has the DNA TGTGCCAGCAGCTTAAGGTCGGGGGGGCCCTACGAGCAGTACTTC. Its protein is CASSLRSGGPYEQYF. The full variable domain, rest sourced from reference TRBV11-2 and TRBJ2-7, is EAGVAQSPRYKIIEKRQSVAFWCNPISGHATLYWYQQILGQGPKLLIQFQNNGVVDDSQLPKDRFSAERLKGVDSTLKIQPAKLEDSAVYLCASSLRSGGPYEQYFGPGTRLTVT.

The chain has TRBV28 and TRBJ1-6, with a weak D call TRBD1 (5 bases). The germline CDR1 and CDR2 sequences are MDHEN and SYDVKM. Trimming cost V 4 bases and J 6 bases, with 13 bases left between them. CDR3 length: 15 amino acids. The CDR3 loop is CASSSRGPLNSPLHF. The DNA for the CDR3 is TGTGCCAGCAGTTCAAGGGGACCCCTTAATTCACCCCTCCACTTT.

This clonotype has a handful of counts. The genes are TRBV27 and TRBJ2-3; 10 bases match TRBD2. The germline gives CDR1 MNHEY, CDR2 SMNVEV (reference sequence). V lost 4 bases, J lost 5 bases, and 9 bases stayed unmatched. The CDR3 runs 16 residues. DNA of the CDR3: TGTGCCAGCAGTTCACACCTAGCGGGAGCTGGAGATACGCAGTATTTT. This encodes CASSSHLAGAGDTQYF.

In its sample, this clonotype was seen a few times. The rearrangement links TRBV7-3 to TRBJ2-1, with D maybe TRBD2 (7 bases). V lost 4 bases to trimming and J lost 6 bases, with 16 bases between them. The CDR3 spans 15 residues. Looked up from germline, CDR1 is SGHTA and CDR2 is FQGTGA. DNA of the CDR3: TGTGCCAGCAGCTCCCCACGGGGGGCGCGCAATGAGCAGTTCTTC. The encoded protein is CASSSPRGARNEQFF.

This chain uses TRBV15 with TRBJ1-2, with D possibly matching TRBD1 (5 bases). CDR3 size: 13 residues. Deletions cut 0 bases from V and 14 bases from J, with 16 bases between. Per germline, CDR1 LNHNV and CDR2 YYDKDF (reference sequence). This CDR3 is CATSRDRNAGRTF. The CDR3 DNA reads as TGTGCCACCAGCAGAGATCGAAACGCAGGGCGGACCTTC.